The clone carrying this TCR beta chain has only a few counts. Alongside a J-beta primer mix, a sample-barcoded 5' primer served in a second PCR lasting about 6 to 11 cycles. TCRdb itself ran the 5' RACE reads through MiXCR, one entry per CDR3 protein. The sample records under 800,000 distinct CDR3 sequences, around 40% being singletons. J lost 0 bases, V lost 0 bases, and 14 bases had no gene match. Germline V gene lookup returns CDR1 SGHTA and CDR2 FQGNSA. The CDR3 is made up of 19 amino acids. The sample comes from a study of blood T cells in healthy people across ages. This chain links TRBV7-2 with TRBJ2-7; 7 nucleotides align to TRBD2. Sequenced material: blood. This receptor was obtained from a woman aged 55-70 years in good health. The CDR3 reads CASSLAHFVVTSDSYEQYF. For the CDR3, the DNA is TGTGCCAGCAGCTTAGCGCATTTTGTGGTTACTAGCGACTCCTACGAGCAGTACTTC.